A single T cell receptor beta chain is shown here with its context. Study processing details: How many nucleated cells were present was estimated from reference gene primer amplification. Assay used: immunoSEQ multiplex PCR; TCRdb lists only in-frame clones, some missing. That table supplies the V and J calls and clone size; D and trimming were determined from the DNA. Of 70,000 or so clones listed, 70% to 80% were seen once; the top ten hold 20% to 25%. The data originate from a study of blood T cell repertoires in COVID-19. Looking at the study overall: The United States, Italy and Spain supplied acute and convalescent COVID-19 samples. Sample material is recorded as cDNA or gDNA derived from T cells, B-cell-depleted T cells, or PBMCs.

Trimming removed 7 bases at V and 4 bases at J, with 14 bases between. CDR3 length equals 13 residues. Germline V gene lookup returns CDR1 SGHKS and CDR2 YYEKEE (reference sequence). The V gene is TRBV5-5, the J gene TRBJ1-1; D may be TRBD1 (6 bases). This TCR was sampled from a man aged 65 to 79 with acute or convalescent COVID-19. Sequencing was done on a sample of peripheral blood. The CDR3 loop reads CASRRWGPTEAFF. As DNA, the CDR3 is TGTGCCAGCCGAAGGTGGGGGCCCACTGAAGCTTTCTTT.